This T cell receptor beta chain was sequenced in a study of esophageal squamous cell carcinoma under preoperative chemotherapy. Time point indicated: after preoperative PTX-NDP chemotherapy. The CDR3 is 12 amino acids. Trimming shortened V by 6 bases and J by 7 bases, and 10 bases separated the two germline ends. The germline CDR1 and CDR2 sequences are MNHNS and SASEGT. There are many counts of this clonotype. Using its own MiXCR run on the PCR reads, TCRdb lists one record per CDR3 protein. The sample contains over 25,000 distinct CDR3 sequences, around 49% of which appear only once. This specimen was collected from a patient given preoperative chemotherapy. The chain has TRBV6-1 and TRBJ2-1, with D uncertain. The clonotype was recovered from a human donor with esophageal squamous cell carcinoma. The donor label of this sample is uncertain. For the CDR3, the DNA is TGTGCCAGCAGAACCTCAACGAATGAGCAGTTCTTC. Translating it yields CASRTSTNEQFF.